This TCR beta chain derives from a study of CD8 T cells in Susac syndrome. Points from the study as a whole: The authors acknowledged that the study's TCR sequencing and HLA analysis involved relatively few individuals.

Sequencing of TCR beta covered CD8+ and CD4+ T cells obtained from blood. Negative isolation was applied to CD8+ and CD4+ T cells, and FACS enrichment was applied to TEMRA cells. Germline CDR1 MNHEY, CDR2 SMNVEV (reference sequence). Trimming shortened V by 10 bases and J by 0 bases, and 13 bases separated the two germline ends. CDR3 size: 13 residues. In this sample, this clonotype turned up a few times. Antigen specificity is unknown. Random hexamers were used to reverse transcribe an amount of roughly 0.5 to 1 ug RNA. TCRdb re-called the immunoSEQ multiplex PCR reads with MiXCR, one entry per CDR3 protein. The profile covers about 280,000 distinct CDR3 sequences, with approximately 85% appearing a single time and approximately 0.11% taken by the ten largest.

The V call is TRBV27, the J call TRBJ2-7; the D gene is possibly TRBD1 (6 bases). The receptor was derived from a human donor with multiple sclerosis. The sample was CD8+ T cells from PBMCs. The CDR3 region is CATGTQSSYEQYF. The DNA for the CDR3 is TGTGCCACCGGGACACAGAGCTCCTACGAGCAGTACTTC.